One sample yielded the 12 T cell receptor beta chains listed below, sequenced in a study of glioma-infiltrating T cells. Amplification of TCR alpha and beta CDR3 regions from RNA used iRepertoire nested multiplex PCR. TCRdb independently ran MiXCR on the multiplex PCR reads; one entry per CDR3 protein. Of around 180,000 distinct CDR3 sequences in the sample, about 46% were seen once. Sample: glioma tissue, nonneoplastic brain tissue, or PBMCs (not recorded which). Receptors were obtained from a human donor with low-grade glioma or glioblastoma, undergoing nonglioma brain surgery, or in good health (not recorded which).

The J gene is TRBJ2-5, the V gene TRBV6-9; 10 bases agree with TRBD2. Trimming cost V 5 bases and J 2 bases; bases outside gene matches: 5. CDR1 and CDR2 (germline): MNHGY, SVAAGI. The CDR3 consists of 15 residues. CDR3 residues: CASSPSTSGQETQYF. CDR3 nucleotides: TGTGCCAGCAGTCCTTCGACTAGCGGGCAAGAGACCCAGTACTTC.

There are many counts of this clonotype. V gene TRBV3-1 combines with J gene TRBJ2-5; a possible D gene is TRBD2 (5 bases). CDR1 is LGHDT, CDR2 YNNKEL, per germline (reference sequence). V gave up 8 bases and J gave up 5 bases, with 12 bases separating them. The CDR3 totals 12 residues. In nucleotides, the CDR3 is TGTGCCAGCTCACGGGGTGGCGAGACCCAGTACTTC. This codes for CASSRGGETQYF.

This clonotype was picked up one time. A much larger clone differs by one base, so this may be a read error. The V and J genes are TRBV27 and TRBJ2-5, with D perhaps TRBD2 (6 bases). Germline assignment: CDR1 MNHEY and CDR2 SMNVEV (reference sequence). This CDR3 has 16 residues. DNA for the CDR3: TGTGCCAGCAGCCCCGTCGTCGGGAGCGATCAAGAGACCAAGTACTTC. It yields the protein CASSPVVGSDQETKYF.

As concerns this clonotype: It is likely a read error, because the conserved phenylalanine at the end of the CDR3 is missing. The CDR3 DNA sequence: TGTGCCAGCAGCTTGGACGGCCGCGGTAACTCACCCCTCCACCTT. This encodes CASSLDGRGNSPLHL. This chain links TRBV5-4 with TRBJ1-6, with D hard to call. The V and J ends lost 0 bases and 10 bases respectively, with 14 bases between them. From germline, CDR1 is SGHNT and CDR2 YYREEE (reference sequence). This CDR3 is 15 amino acids long.

The chain links TRBV29-1 to TRBJ1-2; D may be TRBD1 (5 bases). Germline V CDR1 and CDR2: SQVTM, ANQGSEA. V lost 6 bases to trimming and J lost 7 bases, with 18 bases between them. The length of the CDR3 is 13 residues. CDR3 sequence: CSVPCGGTSGYTF. CDR3 DNA: TGCAGCGTCCCTTGCGGGGGAACTTCTGGCTACACCTTC.

This clonotype was seen repeatedly, ten times or more. CDR3 amino acids: CASSPAGALNTEAFF. The CDR3 nucleotides read TGTGCCAGCAGCCCCGCAGGGGCATTGAACACTGAAGCTTTCTTT. The V gene is TRBV28, the J gene TRBJ1-1; D perhaps matches TRBD1 (6 bases). Germline V gene sequence: CDR1 MDHEN, CDR2 SYDVKM. The CDR3 runs 15 residues. V shed 6 bases and J shed 0 bases, with 14 bases lying between them.

This clonotype turned up a few times. The chain links TRBV2 to TRBJ1-4; no reliable D call. The germline gives CDR1 SNHLY, CDR2 FYNNEI. V was clipped by 2 bases and J by 0 bases, with 10 bases between them. This CDR3 region has 16 residues. In nucleotides, the CDR3 is TGTGCCAGCAGTGAATCAGCGCCAGCAACTAATGAAAAACTGTTTTTT. It translates to CASSESAPATNEKLFF.

Notes on this clonotype: At one of its ends the junction is not consistent with the germline gene, which may arise from a read error. This chain links TRBV12-3 or TRBV12-4 with TRBJ2-3; D not resolved. The CDR3 has 12 amino acids. CDR3 DNA sequence: TGTGCCAGCAGTTTAACCCCAGATACGAAGTATTTT. As protein: CASSLTPDTKYF.

The rearrangement links TRBV4-1 to TRBJ2-7; 11 bases match TRBD2. The CDR3 is made up of 18 amino acids. Unmatched junction bases numbered 13, after V lost 5 bases and J lost 1 base. Germline lookup yields CDR1 MGHRA and CDR2 YSYEKL. DNA of the CDR3: TGCGCCAGCAGCATATACGTCGGAGGGACTAGCGGTTCCTACGAGCAGTACTTC. This translates into CASSIYVGGTSGSYEQYF.

The chain is built from TRBV24-1 and TRBJ2-5; D is undetermined. The CDR3 is 13 residues long. CDR1 is KGHDR and CDR2 is SFDVKD in the germline V gene. V gave up 3 bases and J gave up 13 bases, with 17 bases separating them. The CDR3 DNA follows: TGTGCCACCAGTGATCCCGCTCTGGGCCACTTGTACTTC. This translates into CATSDPALGHLYF.

V usage is TRBV19 and J usage is TRBJ2-1, with unresolved D. The CDR3 runs to 17 residues. Germline lookup yields CDR1 LNHDA and CDR2 SQIVND (reference sequence). With 5 bases removed from V and 0 bases from J, the gap between germline ends came to 17 bases. CDR3 DNA: TGTGCCAGTAGTCCACCGCAAGGACCGGGCTCCTACAATGAGCAGTTCTTC. Protein: CASSPPQGPGSYNEQFF.

This clonotype occurred many times. The gene calls are TRBV20-1 and TRBJ2-5; possibly TRBD1 for D (6 bases). Germline loops: CDR1 DFQATT, CDR2 SNEGSKA (reference sequence). Trimming took 5 bases from V and 1 from J, leaving 17 bases between them. CDR3 size: 15 residues. DNA for the CDR3: TGCAGTGCTCCAGCCCAGGGGTCGGGCCAAGAGACCCAGTACTTC. It codes for CSAPAQGSGQETQYF.